This T cell receptor beta chain was sequenced in a study of cytomegalovirus exposure and HLA in healthy donors. A multiplex PCR was run with 60 Vbeta primers and 13 Jbeta primers. Clones were read by immunoSEQ multiplex PCR, and TCRdb kept only the in-frame ones, dropping some. Among more than 95,000 clones listed, 70% to 80% were seen once. With respect to this clone: Its antigen remains unidentified.

Study results and caveats: Sequencing likely generated an artifact that appeared as a cluster of highly shared sequence variants.

V lost 6 bases, J lost 0 bases, and 8 bases stayed unmatched. There are 16 residues in the CDR3. Per germline, CDR1 MDHEN and CDR2 SYDVKM. Sequenced sample: PBMCs. The chain uses TRBV28 and TRBJ1-5, with 7 positions matching TRBD1. This TCR came from a man aged 30 to 39 in good health and CMV-seropositive. The CDR3 here is CASRARDSLSNQPQHF. The CDR3 DNA reads as TGTGCCAGCAGAGCCCGGGACAGCCTTAGCAATCAGCCCCAGCATTTT. The variable domain in full, with the rest retrieved from reference TRBV28 and TRBJ1-5, is DVKVTQSSRYLVKRTGEKVFLECVQDMDHENMFWYRQDPGLGLRLIYFSYDVKMKEKGDIPEGYSVSREKKERFSLILESASTNQTSMYLCASRARDSLSNQPQHFGDGTRLSIL.